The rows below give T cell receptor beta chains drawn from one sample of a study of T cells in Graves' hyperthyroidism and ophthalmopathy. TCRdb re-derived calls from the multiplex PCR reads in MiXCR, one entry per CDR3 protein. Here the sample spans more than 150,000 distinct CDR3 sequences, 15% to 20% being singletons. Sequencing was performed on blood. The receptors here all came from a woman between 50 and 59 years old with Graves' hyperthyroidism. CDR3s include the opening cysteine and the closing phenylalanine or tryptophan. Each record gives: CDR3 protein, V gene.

CASSLDGQDQYGYTF	TRBV27
CASSLSGGTDTQYF	TRBV12-3/TRBV12-4
CSARDLGGGRFTGEQYF	TRBV20-1
CSVDATGTGGYEQYF	TRBV29-1
CASSFLENINTEAFF	TRBV11-2
CASSSTSGGFQETQYF	TRBV7-9
CASSLANVGTRGQFF	TRBV7-9
CASSVPRGRSTQYF	TRBV5-5
CASSQTSGGRPPKYF	TRBV6-1
CASSLQGLGEQFF	TRBV27
CASSLMETTEAFF	TRBV7-3
CASSYHPGQDYGYTF	TRBV6-5
CASTERGRYPNIQYF	TRBV6-2/TRBV6-3
CASSRLLAVMAGELFF	TRBV2
CASSSIQEETQYF	TRBV18
CASSFEGPGRAFF	TRBV5-1
CSALGGSPYTQYF	TRBV20-1
CASRQLGTRASNSPLHF	TRBV19
CASSLIGTRNTEAFF	TRBV28
CASRYGTGAGEQYF	TRBV6-1
CASSSTTTGGYEQYF	TRBV6-5
CASSDGQGNGYTF	TRBV7-6
CASSLYVGAEQYF	TRBV5-1
CASASGRASNQPQHF	TRBV7-8
CASSPGQGVYYEQYF	TRBV7-9
CASSSPNRDTKDHGYTF	TRBV7-9
CSARVLAGDWETQYF	TRBV20-1
CASSRRDLGYTF	TRBV3-1
CASNLGGTGSLEQYF	TRBV28
CASSPVLRGSANTGELFF	TRBV28
CASRGQPVEKLFF	TRBV6-2/TRBV6-3
CASSSSGRRPRGAFF	TRBV4-1
CASSLSLVEGEQYF	TRBV7-9
CASGSEDQSSYNSPLHF	TRBV28
CSVARARPQETQYF	TRBV29-1
CASSSGRTFNYGYTF	TRBV7-9
CASGGDPSTDTQYF	TRBV7-9
CSVLRGYEQYF	TRBV20-1
CASSTWDTSYNEQFF	TRBV28
CSARDAGGHIDEQFF	TRBV20-1
CASSNQGVSNQPQHF	TRBV2
CASSLGAFF	TRBV7-2
CALGDSADTQYF	TRBV10-3
CASSLVFGDGDEKLFF	TRBV12-3/TRBV12-4
CASSTGLRTQYF	TRBV6-1
CASSLGGTTNYGYTF	TRBV5-4
CASSRGRDRGSEKLFF	TRBV6-1
CASSQSQGDYRPPYEQYF	TRBV14
CASNPTGNYGYTF	TRBV6-1
CASRLGGGARGLRGETQYF	TRBV11-2
CASSPDRTNFNEQFF	TRBV18
CSASWTSFYGEQFF	TRBV20-1
CASSQDNAGASYEQYF	TRBV4-1
CASSFRGNNEQFF	TRBV6-1
CASSPPKWGANTGELFF	TRBV18
CASSFTDRGSGNTIYF	TRBV12-3/TRBV12-4
CASSAQPGATYEQYF	TRBV7-9
CASRQGNIQYF	TRBV2
CASSIRANVLTF	TRBV19
CASSLASNQPQHF	TRBV7-9